This entry lists 8 T cell receptor beta chains sequenced from one sample in a study of cytomegalovirus exposure and HLA in healthy donors. The PCR was carried out with 60 Vbeta primers and 13 Jbeta primers. Profiled with immunoSEQ multiplex PCR; TCRdb holds only in-frame clones, not every one. The sample lists around 150,000 clones; about 72% were seen once. Sequencing used PBMCs. The receptors come from a man aged 60-69 years in good health and CMV-seronegative.

The chain carries TRBV2 and TRBJ2-7; a possible D gene is TRBD1 (5 bases). The CDR3 runs 13 residues. Germline CDR1 reads SNHLY; CDR2 reads FYNNEI. Trimming removed 3 bases at V and 3 bases at J, with 9 bases between. CDR3 sequence: CASSDTDSYEQYF. CDR3 DNA sequence: TGTGCCAGCAGTGACACCGACAGCTACGAGCAGTACTTC.

This CDR3 is CASSPVRGTYNEQFF. CDR3 coding DNA: TGCGCCAGCAGCCCAGTCCGCGGGACCTACAATGAGCAGTTCTTC. V gene TRBV4-1 combines with J gene TRBJ2-1, with D tentatively TRBD2 (6 bases). Looked up from germline, CDR1 is MGHRA and CDR2 is YSYEKL. The CDR3 totals 15 residues. The V gene lost 4 bases and the J gene lost 2 bases, with 12 bases spanning the gap.

The CDR3 DNA reads TGCGCCAGCAGCTATAGCGGGAGTGGGGGCGAGCAGTACTTC. Translating gives CASSYSGSGGEQYF. The chain carries TRBV5-1 and TRBJ2-7, with 9 bases fitting TRBD2. The CDR3 sequence is 14 residues long. Trimming at V came to 3 bases and at J to 6 bases, leaving 7 bases not matched to a gene. Germline V gene lookup returns CDR1 SGHRS and CDR2 YFSETQ.

This clone was observed a single time. The chain uses TRBV7-8 and TRBJ2-5; tentatively, D is TRBD2 (6 bases). The germline V and J ends were trimmed by 5 bases and 9 bases, with 19 bases remaining between them. The CDR3 sequence is 14 residues long. Per the germline V gene, CDR1 is SGHVS and CDR2 is FQNEAQ. The CDR3, as DNA: TGTGCCAGCAGCGACAATGGGGGGAAGATGCCCCAGTACTTC. Translation: CASSDNGGKMPQYF. The whole variable domain, filled in from reference TRBV7-8 and TRBJ2-5, reads GAGVSQSPRYKVAKRGQDVALRCDPISGHVSLFWYQQALGQGPEFLTYFQNEAQLDKSGLPSDRFFAERPEGSVSTLKIQRTQQEDSAVYLCASSDNGGKMPQYFGPGTRLLVL.

The rearrangement links TRBV5-6 to TRBJ1-4; D is undetermined. The V end was cut by 1 base, the J end by 2 bases, with 12 bases between. The CDR3 contains 16 residues. In germline, CDR1 is SGHDT, CDR2 YYEEEE. The CDR3 DNA is TGTGCCAGCAGCTTGCTAGGTCCCGGGACTAATGAAAAACTGTTTTTT. Translated, it gives CASSLLGPGTNEKLFF.

This chain joins TRBV6-1 and TRBJ2-5; perhaps TRBD1 as D (5 bases). The germline V gene has CDR1 MNHNS and CDR2 SASEGT. CDR3 length equals 17 residues. V was cut by 2 bases and J by 2 bases, with 18 bases left in between. The CDR3 protein is CASSEPTEFLGQETQYF. The CDR3 bases are TGTGCCAGCAGTGAACCGACAGAATTTCTTGGACAAGAGACCCAGTACTTC.

The rearrangement uses TRBV7-9 and TRBJ1-4; the match to TRBD1 covers 8 bases. CDR3 length: 14 residues. V lost 5 bases, J lost 11 bases, and 10 bases stayed unmatched. Looked up from germline, CDR1 is SEHNR and CDR2 is FQNEAQ (reference sequence). Here the CDR3 DNA reads TGTGCCAGCAGCCCGAGCCGACAGGGGTGGAAACTGTTTTTT. Protein sequence: CASSPSRQGWKLFF. Filled out from reference TRBV7-9 and TRBJ1-4, the complete variable domain reads DTGVSQNPRHKITKRGQNVTFRCDPISEHNRLYWYRQTLGQGPEFLTYFQNEAQLEKSRLLSDRFSAERPKGSFSTLEIQRTEQGDSAMYLCASSPSRQGWKLFFGSGTQLSVL.

The chain links TRBV5-4 to TRBJ2-3, with D maybe TRBD2 (7 bases). Germline assignment: CDR1 SGHNT and CDR2 YYREEE (reference sequence). V lost 0 bases, J lost 0 bases, and 11 bases lay in between. CDR3 length: 16 amino acids. CDR3 DNA sequence: TGTGCCAGCAGCTTGGGGGGGGGCCAAAGCACAGATACGCAGTATTTT. Protein: CASSLGGGQSTDTQYF.